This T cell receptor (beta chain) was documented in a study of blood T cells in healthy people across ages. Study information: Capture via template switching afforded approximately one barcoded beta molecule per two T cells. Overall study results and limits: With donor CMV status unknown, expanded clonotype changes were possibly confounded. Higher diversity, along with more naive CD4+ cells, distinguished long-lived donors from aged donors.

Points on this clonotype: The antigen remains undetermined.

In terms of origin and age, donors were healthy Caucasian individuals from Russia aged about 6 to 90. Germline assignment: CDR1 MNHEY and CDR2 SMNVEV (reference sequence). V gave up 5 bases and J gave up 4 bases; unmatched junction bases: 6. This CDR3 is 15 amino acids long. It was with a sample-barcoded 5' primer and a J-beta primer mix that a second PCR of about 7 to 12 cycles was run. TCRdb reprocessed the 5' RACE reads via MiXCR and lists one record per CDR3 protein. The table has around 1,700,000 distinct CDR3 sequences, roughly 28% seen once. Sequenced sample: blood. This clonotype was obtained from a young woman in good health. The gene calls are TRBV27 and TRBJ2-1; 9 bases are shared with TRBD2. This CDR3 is CASSDRLADYNEQFF. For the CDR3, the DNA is TGTGCCAGCAGTGACCGACTAGCGGATTACAATGAGCAGTTCTTC.